These 30 T cell receptor beta chains were all obtained from the same sample, sequenced in a study of CD8 T cells in Susac syndrome. Random hexamers served to reverse transcribe roughly 0.45 to 1 ug RNA. One entry per CDR3 protein results from TCRdb running MiXCR on the immunoSEQ multiplex PCR reads. Of more than 75,000 distinct CDR3 sequences in the sample, 94% were seen once. Sequencing was done on a sample of CD8+ T cells from PBMCs. The receptors derive from a human donor in good health.

The chain carries TRBV7-3 and TRBJ2-1, with 7 bases that match TRBD2. There are 12 residues in the CDR3. J gave up 9 bases and V 4 bases, and 3 bases lay outside the gene matches. CDR1 is SGHTA, CDR2 FQGTGA, per germline. In DNA form, the CDR3 reads TGTGCCAGCAGCTACGGGGGGACTGAGCAGTTCTTC. This translates into CASSYGGTEQFF.

The J gene is TRBJ1-4, the V gene TRBV28, with TRBD1 as a possible D gene (6 bases). The V gene lost 7 bases and the J gene lost 4 bases, with 13 bases spanning the gap. The CDR3 is made up of 14 amino acids. Germline lookup yields CDR1 MDHEN and CDR2 SYDVKM. The CDR3 region is CASIQDSLNEKLFF. The CDR3 DNA sequence: TGTGCCAGCATTCAGGACAGTCTTAATGAAAAACTGTTTTTT.

The J gene is TRBJ2-7, the V gene TRBV27; 7 bases map to TRBD1. V gave up 8 bases and J gave up 1 base; unmatched junction bases: 2. The CDR3 covers 12 residues. Germline CDR1 and CDR2: MNHEY and SMNVEV (reference sequence). CDR3 amino acids: CASGTESYEQYF. In DNA form, the CDR3 reads TGTGCCAGCGGGACAGAGTCCTACGAGCAGTACTTC.

The V and J genes are TRBV11-2 and TRBJ2-1, with 11 bases identical to TRBD1. V shed 7 bases, J shed 8 bases, and the junction held 4 bases outside the gene matches. CDR3 length: 13 residues. CDR1 and CDR2 (germline): SGHAT, FQNNGV. The CDR3: CASTGQGVDEQFF. The CDR3 nucleotides read TGTGCCAGCACGGGACAGGGGGTCGATGAGCAGTTCTTC. The full variable domain, with the rest looked up from reference TRBV11-2 and TRBJ2-1, is EAGVAQSPRYKIIEKRQSVAFWCNPISGHATLYWYQQILGQGPKLLIQFQNNGVVDDSQLPKDRFSAERLKGVDSTLKIQPAKLEDSAVYLCASTGQGVDEQFFGPGTRLTVL.

The chain carries TRBV4-1 and TRBJ2-5, with D unresolved. Germline V gene lookup returns CDR1 MGHRA and CDR2 YSYEKL. V lost 0 bases to trimming and J lost 7 bases, with 9 bases between them. This CDR3 comprises 13 residues. The CDR3 DNA sequence: TGCGCCAGCAGCCAAGAGACCCCCGGGACCCAGTACTTC. Amino acids: CASSQETPGTQYF.

This chain joins TRBV16 and TRBJ1-1; D is uncertain. There are 14 residues in the CDR3. Trimming cost V 4 bases and J 1 base, with 10 bases left between them. Looked up from germline, CDR1 is KGHSY and CDR2 is FQNENV. For the CDR3, the DNA is TGTGCCAGCAGCCGCCCACAAGAGAACACTGAAGCTTTCTTT. It is translated as CASSRPQENTEAFF.

This rearrangement joins TRBV20-1 to TRBJ2-1; 7 bases are a match to TRBD2. V trimming: 5 bases; J trimming: 7 bases; junction bases outside the gene matches: 14. From germline, CDR1 is DFQATT and CDR2 SNEGSKA (reference sequence). The CDR3 is made up of 15 amino acids. The CDR3 nucleotides are TGCAGTGCTCATCGCGGCATGAGGGAGGGAAATGAGCAGTTCTTC. Encoded protein: CSAHRGMREGNEQFF.

The chain combines TRBV7-9 with TRBJ2-1; a weak D match, TRBD1 (6 bases). Trimming left V 3 bases short and J 8 bases short, with 8 bases between. Germline CDR1 is SEHNR and CDR2 is FQNEAQ (reference sequence). The CDR3 is 12 amino acids. CDR3 sequence: CASSFQGYEQFF. CDR3 in DNA: TGTGCCAGCAGCTTTCAGGGGTATGAGCAGTTCTTC.

The chain uses TRBV9 and TRBJ2-7; 11 bases match TRBD1. Germline lookup yields CDR1 SGDLS and CDR2 YYNGEE. Germline trimming cut 0 bases from V and 4 bases from J; bases unmatched to any gene: 6. There are 16 residues in the CDR3. The CDR3 protein is CASSVEPGTGGYEQYF. In DNA, the CDR3 is TGTGCCAGCAGCGTAGAGCCTGGGACAGGGGGTTACGAGCAGTACTTC.

The V call is TRBV5-6, the J call TRBJ1-1; D ambiguous. The germline gives CDR1 SGHDT, CDR2 YYEEEE. V lost 4 bases to trimming and J lost 5 bases, with 9 bases between them. The CDR3 contains 12 residues. The CDR3 bases are TGTGCCAGCAGCCTAAGGTGGACTGAAGCTTTCTTT. It translates to CASSLRWTEAFF.

This sequence joins TRBV9 and TRBJ2-7; D gene unclear. The CDR3 has 14 amino acids. Trimming cost V 0 bases and J 2 bases, with 9 bases left between them. Per germline, CDR1 SGDLS and CDR2 YYNGEE. CDR3 in DNA: TGTGCCAGCAGCGTAGCGAGCGTCCCCTACGAGCAGTACTTC. Its protein product is CASSVASVPYEQYF.

This clonotype was detected a few times. This chain joins TRBV6-1 and TRBJ2-6; unclear D gene. Germline V gene data show CDR1 as MNHNS and CDR2 as SASEGT. The CDR3 is made up of 15 amino acids. V shed 2 bases and J shed 0 bases, with 5 bases lying between them. The CDR3 spells CASSESSSGANVLTF. CDR3 nucleotide sequence: TGTGCCAGCAGTGAATCGAGCTCTGGGGCCAACGTCCTGACTTTC.

The chain employs TRBV7-8 and TRBJ2-7, with D unclear. Trimming stripped 0 bases from V and 3 bases from J, with 9 bases between. This CDR3 contains 14 residues. The germline CDR1 and CDR2 sequences are SGHVS and FQNEAQ. The CDR3 nucleotides read TGTGCCAGCAGCTTAGCCGGGTGGGGCTACGAGCAGTACTTC. Encoded protein: CASSLAGWGYEQYF. The complete variable domain, with remaining parts taken from reference TRBV7-8 and TRBJ2-7, reads GAGVSQSPRYKVAKRGQDVALRCDPISGHVSLFWYQQALGQGPEFLTYFQNEAQLDKSGLPSDRFFAERPEGSVSTLKIQRTQQEDSAVYLCASSLAGWGYEQYFGPGTRLTVT.

The J gene is TRBJ2-3, the V gene TRBV27, with D perhaps given as TRBD1 or TRBD2 (6 bases each). The CDR3 length is 15 residues. Trimming pared 5 bases from V and 2 bases from J, leaving 14 bases between. Germline V gene sequence: CDR1 MNHEY, CDR2 SMNVEV (reference sequence). CDR3 sequence reads: CASSIERGATDTQYF. For the CDR3, the DNA is TGTGCCAGCAGTATAGAAAGGGGGGCCACAGATACGCAGTATTTT.

The chain couples TRBV13 to TRBJ2-3, with a weak D call TRBD1 (5 bases). V lost 4 bases and J lost 1, with 6 bases in between. The CDR3 loop spans 13 amino acids. Germline V gene lookup returns CDR1 PRHDT and CDR2 FYEKMQ (reference sequence). In DNA form, the CDR3 reads TGTGCCAGCAGCTCCAGGGGCACAGATACGCAGTATTTT. Protein sequence: CASSSRGTDTQYF.

V and J are TRBV9 and TRBJ1-6, with D tentatively TRBD1 (5 bases). The CDR3 consists of 13 residues. CDR1 and CDR2 (germline): SGDLS, YYNGEE. Trimming pared 4 bases from V and 8 bases from J, leaving 10 bases between. The CDR3 coding sequence is TGTGCCAGCAGCCCAACGGGGGATTCACCCCTCCACTTT. This codes for CASSPTGDSPLHF. Combining the CDR3 with reference TRBV9 and TRBJ1-6 gives the whole variable domain DSGVTQTPKHLITATGQRVTLRCSPRSGDLSVYWYQQSLDQGLQFLIQYYNGEERAKGNILERFSAQQFPDLHSELNLSSLELGDSALYFCASSPTGDSPLHFGNGTRLTVT.

The chain is built from TRBV9 and TRBJ2-1, with 7 bases matching TRBD2. V trimming: 0 bases; J trimming: 10 bases; junction bases outside the gene matches: 7. CDR3 length: 14 residues. Germline CDR1 reads SGDLS; CDR2 reads YYNGEE. The CDR3 bases are TGTGCCAGCAGCGTAGGCGATGGCGGGGGAGAGCAGTTCTTC. Translated, it gives CASSVGDGGGEQFF.

The chain recombines TRBV4-1 with TRBJ1-2; 7 bases map to TRBD1. With V trimmed by 3 bases and J by 7 bases, 8 bases remained unmatched. Per germline, CDR1 MGHRA and CDR2 YSYEKL. The CDR3 covers 14 residues. The CDR3 DNA reads TGCGCCAGCAGCCACGGACAGGAAGTTTCTGGCTACACCTTC. Its protein product is CASSHGQEVSGYTF.

The chain is built from TRBV11-2 and TRBJ2-5; D remains ambiguous. The CDR3 is 13 residues long. Germline values: CDR1 SGHAT, CDR2 FQNNGV. V was shortened by 5 bases and J by 7 bases, with 14 bases between the two germline ends. The CDR3 DNA sequence: TGTGCCAGCAGCCCTGGCGGCGTCGGGACCCAGTACTTC. This gives the protein CASSPGGVGTQYF.

The chain is built from TRBV11-2 and TRBJ2-1; D call uncertain. V dropped 5 bases and J dropped 6 bases, with 8 bases sitting between them. Germline V CDR1 and CDR2: SGHAT, FQNNGV. This CDR3 has 12 amino acids. The CDR3 spells CASSTLTNEQFF. The DNA of the CDR3 is TGTGCCAGCAGCACTTTGACCAATGAGCAGTTCTTC.

The chain employs TRBV20-1 and TRBJ2-7; TRBD1 matches at 10 bases. This CDR3 region has 13 residues. The germline V gene encodes CDR1 DFQATT and CDR2 SNEGSKA (reference sequence). V shed 5 bases and J 5 bases; nucleotides not matched to a gene: 6. CDR3 in amino acids: CSADPGTGDEQYF. The CDR3 DNA follows: TGCAGTGCTGACCCCGGGACAGGGGACGAGCAGTACTTC.

The V call is TRBV7-9, the J call TRBJ2-7; D might be TRBD1 (6 bases). V lost 5 bases, J lost 6 bases, and 14 bases lay in between. Germline CDR1 is SEHNR and CDR2 is FQNEAQ (reference sequence). This CDR3 contains 13 residues. Written as DNA, the CDR3 is TGTGCCAGCAGCGACAACAGGGATAGCGAGCAGTACGTC. It is translated as CASSDNRDSEQYV.

The chain joins TRBV9 to TRBJ2-1; D perhaps matches TRBD2 (6 bases). This CDR3 is built from 17 residues. The V gene's germline CDR1 is SGDLS and CDR2 YYNGEE. Trimming removed 3 bases from V and 1 base from J, with 17 bases in between. CDR3 nucleotide sequence: TGTGCCAGCAGCGCCCCCCCGGAGGGTGGGTCCTACAATGAGCAGTTCTTC. This codes for CASSAPPEGGSYNEQFF.

V and J are TRBV7-2 and TRBJ2-7; TRBD1 matches 7 bases. V dropped 6 bases and J dropped 2; count of bases not matched to a gene: 7. The germline CDR1 and CDR2 sequences are SGHTA and FQGNSA. This CDR3 contains 14 residues. The CDR3, as DNA: TGTGCCAGCAGTTACCGGGACAGACCCTACGAGCAGTACTTC. Translated: CASSYRDRPYEQYF.

This sequence joins TRBV15 and TRBJ2-5, with a possible D match to TRBD1 (5 bases). V shed 1 base and J shed 3 bases, with 12 bases lying between them. The V gene's germline CDR1 is LNHNV and CDR2 YYDKDF (reference sequence). The CDR3 extends over 15 amino acids. The CDR3 spells CATSRGRQTKETQYF. For the CDR3, the DNA is TGTGCCACCAGCAGAGGGCGACAGACCAAAGAGACCCAGTACTTC.

The chain combines TRBV20-1 with TRBJ2-2; D unresolved. Germline CDR1 reads DFQATT; CDR2 reads SNEGSKA (reference sequence). V was clipped by 1 base and J by 4 bases, with 10 bases between them. The CDR3 consists of 14 residues. Written as DNA, the CDR3 is TGCAGTGCTAGAGGGGCTTTTTTCACCGGGGAGCTGTTTTTT. Protein product: CSARGAFFTGELFF.

The rearrangement uses TRBV20-1 and TRBJ2-7; no clear D. The germline V gene has CDR1 DFQATT and CDR2 SNEGSKA (reference sequence). Trimming pared 1 base from V and 1 base from J, leaving 14 bases between. The CDR3 spans 15 residues. In DNA, the CDR3 is TGCAGTGCTAGAGCCCCCTGGAGACCTTCCTACGAGCAGTACTTC. It is translated as CSARAPWRPSYEQYF.

The chain couples TRBV5-1 to TRBJ2-3; 10 bases are shared with TRBD2. Unmatched junction bases numbered 12, after V lost 2 bases and J lost 6 bases. The CDR3 runs to 17 residues. Germline V lookup: CDR1 SGHRS, CDR2 YFSETQ. The CDR3: CASSLSLAGESWDTQYF. The DNA for the CDR3 is TGCGCCAGCAGCTTAAGTCTAGCGGGGGAGTCATGGGATACGCAGTATTTT.

The rearrangement uses TRBV5-6 and TRBJ2-7; 8 positions match TRBD1. Germline V gene sequence: CDR1 SGHDT, CDR2 YYEEEE. V lost 4 bases and J lost 2; bases outside the gene matches: 2. CDR3 length equals 13 residues. The CDR3 spells CASSQGQAYEQYV. CDR3 DNA: TGTGCCAGCAGCCAGGGACAGGCCTACGAGCAGTACGTC.

The genes are TRBV6-2 or TRBV6-3 and TRBJ2-7; D remains ambiguous. This CDR3 contains 11 residues. Germline-derived CDR1 and CDR2 are MNHEY and SVGEGT. V was trimmed by 7 bases and J by 1 base, leaving 5 bases between them. For the CDR3, the DNA is TGTGCCAGCACCTTATCCTACGAGCAGTACTTC. This sequence encodes CASTLSYEQYF.